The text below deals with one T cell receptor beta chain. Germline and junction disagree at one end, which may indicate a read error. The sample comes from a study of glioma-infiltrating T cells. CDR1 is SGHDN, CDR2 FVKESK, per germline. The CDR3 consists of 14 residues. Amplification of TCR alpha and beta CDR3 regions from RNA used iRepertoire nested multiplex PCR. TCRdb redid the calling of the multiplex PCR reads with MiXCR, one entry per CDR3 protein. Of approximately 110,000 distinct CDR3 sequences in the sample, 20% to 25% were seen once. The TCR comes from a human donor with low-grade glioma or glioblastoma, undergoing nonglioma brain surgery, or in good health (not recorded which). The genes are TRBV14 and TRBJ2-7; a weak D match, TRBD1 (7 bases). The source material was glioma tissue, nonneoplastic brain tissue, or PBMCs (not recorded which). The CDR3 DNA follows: TGTGCCAGCAGCCTTATGTACAGGGGAGGAGAGCAGAACTTC. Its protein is CASSLMYRGGEQNF.